This record covers a single T cell receptor beta chain. Among Cohort 3 donors, those recovered had two negative PCRs, clearance, or symptom resolution. Trimming removed 5 bases from V and 5 bases from J; junction bases left unmatched: 8. Germline CDR1 and CDR2: LNHDA and SQIVND (reference sequence). This CDR3 has 15 amino acids. The sample comes from a study of blood T cell repertoires in COVID-19. Overall study context: PBMCs, B-cell-depleted T cells, or T cells provided the cDNA or gDNA that made up the material.

Authors' methods: Scientists estimated how many nucleated cells there were by amplifying reference gene primers. Measured with immunoSEQ multiplex PCR; TCRdb has only the in-frame clones, and not every one. That table furnishes V, J and clone size, whereas the DNA furnished D and trimming. Found here are around 150,000 clones, about 81% of them singletons; the top ten hold about 7.3%. The sample comprised PBMCs or T cells enriched from blood (not recorded which). The clonotype was recovered from a man aged 45-65 years who had recovered from COVID-19. The rearrangement uses TRBV19 and TRBJ2-2; 7 bases align to TRBD1. The CDR3 spells CASSPGTVRTGELFF. DNA for the CDR3: TGTGCCAGTAGTCCCGGGACAGTAAGGACCGGGGAGCTGTTTTTT.